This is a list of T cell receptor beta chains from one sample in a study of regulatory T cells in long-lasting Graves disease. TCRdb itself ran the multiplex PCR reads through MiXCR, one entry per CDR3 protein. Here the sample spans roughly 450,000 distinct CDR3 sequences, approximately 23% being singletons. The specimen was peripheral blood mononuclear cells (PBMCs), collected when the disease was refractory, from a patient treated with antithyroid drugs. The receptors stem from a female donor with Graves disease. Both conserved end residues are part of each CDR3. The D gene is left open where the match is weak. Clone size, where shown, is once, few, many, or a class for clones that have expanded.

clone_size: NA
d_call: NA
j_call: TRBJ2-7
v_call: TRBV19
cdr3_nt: TGTGCCAGTAGCAAAGCTCGGACCTCGCTAGGGGATGAGCAGTACTTC
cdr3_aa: CASSKARTSLGDEQYF

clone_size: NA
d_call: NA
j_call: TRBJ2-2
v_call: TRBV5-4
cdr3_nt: TGTGCCAGCTCCAATCTGGGCGGTCTGAAGACCGGGGAGCTGTTTTTT
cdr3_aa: CASSNLGGLKTGELFF

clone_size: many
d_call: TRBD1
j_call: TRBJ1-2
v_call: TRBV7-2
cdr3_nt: TGTGCCAGCAGCCCTACAGGGGCTAACTATGGCTACACCTTC
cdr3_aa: CASSPTGANYGYTF

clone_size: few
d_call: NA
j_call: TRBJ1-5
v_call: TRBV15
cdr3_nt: TGTGCCACCAGCAGAGTACAGGGAGGTAAGCCCCAGCATTTT
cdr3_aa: CATSRVQGGKPQHF

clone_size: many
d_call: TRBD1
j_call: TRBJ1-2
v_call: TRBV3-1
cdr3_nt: TGTGCCAGCAGCCAAGCCGCCGGGACAGCCTATGGCTACACCTTC
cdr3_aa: CASSQAAGTAYGYTF

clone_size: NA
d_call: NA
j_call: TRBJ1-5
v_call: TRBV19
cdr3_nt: TGTGCCAGTAGTATTTTGAGGGTTCCGAATCAGCCCCAGCATTTT
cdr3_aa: CASSILRVPNQPQHF

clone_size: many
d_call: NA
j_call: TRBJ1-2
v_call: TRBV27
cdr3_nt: TGTGCCAGCAGTTCCGTGGGGGCACATGGCTACACCTTC
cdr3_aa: CASSSVGAHGYTF

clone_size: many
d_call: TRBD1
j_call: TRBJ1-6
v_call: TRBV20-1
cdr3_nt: TGCAGTGCTAGACGCCAGGGGGATTCACCCCTCCACTTT
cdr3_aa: CSARRQGDSPLHF

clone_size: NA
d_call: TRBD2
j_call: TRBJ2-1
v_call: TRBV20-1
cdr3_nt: TGCAGTGCGGGGCTAGCGGGGCCCGCGGAGCAGTTCTTC
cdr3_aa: CSAGLAGPAEQFF

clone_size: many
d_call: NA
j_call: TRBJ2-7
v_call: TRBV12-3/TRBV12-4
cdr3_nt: TGTGCCAGCAGTAGCAGGGTCTCCTACGAGCAGTACTTC
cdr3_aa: CASSSRVSYEQYF

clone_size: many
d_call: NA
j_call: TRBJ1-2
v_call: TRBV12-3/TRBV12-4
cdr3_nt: TGTGCCAGCAGTCCCCAGGGCGACGACTATGGCTACACCTTC
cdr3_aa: CASSPQGDDYGYTF

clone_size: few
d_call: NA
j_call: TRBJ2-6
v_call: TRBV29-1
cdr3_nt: TGCAGCGTTGCCGACAGTCCCTACTCTGGGGCCAACGTCCTGACTTTC
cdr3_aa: CSVADSPYSGANVLTF

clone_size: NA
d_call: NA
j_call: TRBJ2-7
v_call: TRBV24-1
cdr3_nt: TGTGCCACCAGTGACCTAACCTACGAGCAGTACTTC
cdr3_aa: CATSDLTYEQYF

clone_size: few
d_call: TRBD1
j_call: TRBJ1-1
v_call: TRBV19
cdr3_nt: TGTGCCAGTAGTCGCCGCGACAGGGGCACTGAAGCTTTCTTT
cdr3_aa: CASSRRDRGTEAFF

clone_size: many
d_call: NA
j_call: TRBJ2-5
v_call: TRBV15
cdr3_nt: TGTGCCACCAGCAGAACAGAGACCCAGTACTTC
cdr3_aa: CATSRTETQYF

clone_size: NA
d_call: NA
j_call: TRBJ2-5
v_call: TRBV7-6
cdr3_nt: TGTGCCAGCAGCCCTAGAAACAGGGATCTATTAGAGACCCAGTACTTC
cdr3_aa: CASSPRNRDLLETQYF

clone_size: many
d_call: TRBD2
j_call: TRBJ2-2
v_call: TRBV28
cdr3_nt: TGTGCCAGCAGGACTAGCGGGGGTAACGGGGAGCTGTTTTTT
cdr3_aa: CASRTSGGNGELFF

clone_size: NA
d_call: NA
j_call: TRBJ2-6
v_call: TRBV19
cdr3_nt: TGTGCCAGTAATAACGGCTGGAGCTCTGGGGCCAACGTCCTGACTTTC
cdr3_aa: CASNNGWSSGANVLTF

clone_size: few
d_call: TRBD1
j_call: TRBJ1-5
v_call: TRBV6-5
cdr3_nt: TGTGCCAGCAGTTACTCTCGGACAGGGGTTCGGAATCAGCCCCAGCATTTT
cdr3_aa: CASSYSRTGVRNQPQHF

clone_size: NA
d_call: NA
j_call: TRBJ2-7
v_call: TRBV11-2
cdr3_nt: TGTGCCAGCAGTTCAGAAGTGACCGTCGTCTACGAGCAGTACTTC
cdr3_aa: CASSSEVTVVYEQYF

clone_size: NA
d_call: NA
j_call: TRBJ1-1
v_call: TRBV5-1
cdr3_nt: TGCGCCAGCAGCTTGATCAGCGGTACTGAAGCTTTCTTT
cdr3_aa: CASSLISGTEAFF

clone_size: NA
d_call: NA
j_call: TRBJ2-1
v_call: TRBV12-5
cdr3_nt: TGTGCTAGTGGTCTAGGTTACAATGAGCAGTTCTTC
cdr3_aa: CASGLGYNEQFF

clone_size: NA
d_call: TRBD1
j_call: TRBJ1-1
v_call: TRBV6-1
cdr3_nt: TGTGCCAGCAGGACACAGGGGGCGGAAACTGAAGCTTTCTTT
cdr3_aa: CASRTQGAETEAFF

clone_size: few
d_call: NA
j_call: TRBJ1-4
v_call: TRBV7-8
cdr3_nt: TGTGCCAGCAGCTTAGACAGATATTACTATCACGGGGGAGCAACTAATGAAAAACTGTTTTTT
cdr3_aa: CASSLDRYYYHGGATNEKLFF

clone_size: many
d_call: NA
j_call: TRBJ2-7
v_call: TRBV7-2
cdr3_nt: TGTGCCAGCAGCTCCTCTCGTCACGAGCAGTACTTC
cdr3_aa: CASSSSRHEQYF

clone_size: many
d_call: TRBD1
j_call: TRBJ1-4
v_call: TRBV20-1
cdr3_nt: TGCAGTGCTAGCGGGACAGAGACTAATGAAAAACTGTTTTTT
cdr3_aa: CSASGTETNEKLFF

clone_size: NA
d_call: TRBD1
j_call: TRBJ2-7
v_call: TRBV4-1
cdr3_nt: TGCGCCAGCAGCCAAGCAACAGGGGTCCACTCCTACGAGCAGTACTTC
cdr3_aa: CASSQATGVHSYEQYF

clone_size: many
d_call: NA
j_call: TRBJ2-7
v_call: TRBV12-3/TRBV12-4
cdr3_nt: TGTGCCAGCGGTGGGACCTACGAGCAGTACTTC
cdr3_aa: CASGGTYEQYF

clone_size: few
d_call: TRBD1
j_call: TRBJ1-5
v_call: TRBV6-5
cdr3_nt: TGTGCCAGCAGTTACACGGGGACAGGGGGTTTT
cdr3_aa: CASSYTGTGGF

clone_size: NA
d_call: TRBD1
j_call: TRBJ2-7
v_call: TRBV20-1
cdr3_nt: TGCAGTGCTAGAGATCGGGGACAGCGTTCCTCCTACGAGCAGTACTTC
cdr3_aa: CSARDRGQRSSYEQYF

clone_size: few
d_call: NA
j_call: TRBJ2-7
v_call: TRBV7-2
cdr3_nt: TGTGCCAGCAGCTTAGTTACACCTAATAGGGAGCAGTACTTC
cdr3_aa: CASSLVTPNREQYF

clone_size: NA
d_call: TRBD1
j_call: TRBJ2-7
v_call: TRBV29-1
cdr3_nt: TGCAGCGTTGAAACAGGGGAATACGAGCAGTACTTC
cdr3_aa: CSVETGEYEQYF

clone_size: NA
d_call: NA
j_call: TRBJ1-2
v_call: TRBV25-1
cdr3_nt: TGTGCCAGCAGGGAGGAATACTATGGCTACACCTTC
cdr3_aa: CASREEYYGYTF

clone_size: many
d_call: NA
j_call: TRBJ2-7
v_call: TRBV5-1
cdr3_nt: TGCGCCAGCTACCTCGGGGGAGAATCCTACGAGCAGTACTTC
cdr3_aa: CASYLGGESYEQYF

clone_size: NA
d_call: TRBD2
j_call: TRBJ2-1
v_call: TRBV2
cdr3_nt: TGTGCCAGCAGTCCCGCTAGCGGGAGAGGGAGCTCCTACAATGAGCAGTTCTTC
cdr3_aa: CASSPASGRGSSYNEQFF

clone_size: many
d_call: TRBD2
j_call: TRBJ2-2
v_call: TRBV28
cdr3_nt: TGTGCCACCCAGACTAGCAGGGCTAACACCGGGGAGCTGTTTTTT
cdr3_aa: CATQTSRANTGELFF

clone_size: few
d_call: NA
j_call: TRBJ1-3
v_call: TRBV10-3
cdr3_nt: TGTGCCATCAGTGGGACGGCCGACTCTGGAAACACCATATATTTT
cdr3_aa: CAISGTADSGNTIYF

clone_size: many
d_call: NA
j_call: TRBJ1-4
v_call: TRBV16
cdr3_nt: TGTGCCAGCAGCCTGAATGGACAGAGCAATGAAAAACTGTTTTTT
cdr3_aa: CASSLNGQSNEKLFF

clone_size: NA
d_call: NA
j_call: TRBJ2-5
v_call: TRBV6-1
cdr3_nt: TGTGCCATCAGTGAGTCCCGGGGGGCCCCCGGGGAGACCCAGTACTTC
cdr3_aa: CAISESRGAPGETQYF

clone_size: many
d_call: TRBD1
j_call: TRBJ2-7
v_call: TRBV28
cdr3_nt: TGTGCCAGCAGTTTAAGGCGCCAGGGGGCAAAGTACTTC
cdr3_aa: CASSLRRQGAKYF

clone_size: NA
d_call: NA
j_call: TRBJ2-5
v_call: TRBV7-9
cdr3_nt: TGTGCCAGCAGCCCGGGCGGCCGGGGGCGAGGAGAGACCCAGTACTTC
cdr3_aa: CASSPGGRGRGETQYF

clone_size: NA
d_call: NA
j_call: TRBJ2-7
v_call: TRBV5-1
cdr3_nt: TGCGCCAGCAGCTTGAGGGAGGTAGCCGAGCAGTACTTC
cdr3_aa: CASSLREVAEQYF

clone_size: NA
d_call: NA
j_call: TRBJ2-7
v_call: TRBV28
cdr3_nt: TGTGCCAGCAGTTTAATGGGGGGACATAGAAGTAGGTACTTC
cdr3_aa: CASSLMGGHRSRYF

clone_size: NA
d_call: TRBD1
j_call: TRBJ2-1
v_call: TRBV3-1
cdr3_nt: TGTGCCAGCAGCCAAGGAGGGACAGGGGACAATGAGCAGTTCTTC
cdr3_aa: CASSQGGTGDNEQFF

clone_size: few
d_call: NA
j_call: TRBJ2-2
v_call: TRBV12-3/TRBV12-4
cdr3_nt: TGTGCCAGCACCGGGACCCTGGCCGGGGAGCTGTTTTTT
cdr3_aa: CASTGTLAGELFF

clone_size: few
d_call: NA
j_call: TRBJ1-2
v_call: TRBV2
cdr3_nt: TGTGCCAGCAGTGAAGCAAGAGGGGGGGATGGCTACACCTTC
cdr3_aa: CASSEARGGDGYTF